This record looks at one T cell receptor (beta chain) sequence and its context. This entry is derived from a study of PD-L1 blockade in urothelial cancer. The length of the CDR3 is 15 residues. V dropped 4 bases and J dropped 2; count of bases not matched to a gene: 7. The germline V gene encodes CDR1 PRHDT and CDR2 FYEKMQ (reference sequence). The protocol was immunoSEQ multiplex PCR, while the TCRdb copy is restricted to in-frame clones and leaves out a portion. The repertoire holds roughly 87,000 clones, roughly nine tenths seen once, with under 6% in the top ten. The gene calls are TRBV13 and TRBJ2-7, with 8 bases fitting TRBD1. This clonotype was sampled from a woman between 70 and 85 years old with urothelial cancer. Material: PBMCs, obtained around atezolizumab (anti-PD-L1) treatment. CDR3 sequence: CASSSRETGAYEQYF. The CDR3 nucleotides are TGTGCCAGCAGCTCGCGCGAGACAGGGGCCTACGAGCAGTACTTC.